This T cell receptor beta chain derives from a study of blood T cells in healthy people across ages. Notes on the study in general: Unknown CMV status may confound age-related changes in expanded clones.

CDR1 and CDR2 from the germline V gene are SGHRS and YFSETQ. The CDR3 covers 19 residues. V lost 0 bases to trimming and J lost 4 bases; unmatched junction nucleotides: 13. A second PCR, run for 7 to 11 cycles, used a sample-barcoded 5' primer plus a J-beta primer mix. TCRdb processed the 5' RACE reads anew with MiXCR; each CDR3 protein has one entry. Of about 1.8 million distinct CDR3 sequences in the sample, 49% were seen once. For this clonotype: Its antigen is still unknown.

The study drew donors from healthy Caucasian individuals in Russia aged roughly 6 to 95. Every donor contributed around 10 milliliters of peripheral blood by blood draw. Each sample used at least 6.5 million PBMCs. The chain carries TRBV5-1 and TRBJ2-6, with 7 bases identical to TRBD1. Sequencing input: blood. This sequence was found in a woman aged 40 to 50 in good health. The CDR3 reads CASSLGLSNTGAGANVLTF. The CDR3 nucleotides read TGCGCCAGCAGCTTGGGACTATCTAACACAGGGGCCGGGGCCAACGTCCTGACTTTC.